The present entry profiles one TCR beta chain with its context. Its matching antigen is unknown. This record comes from a study of cytomegalovirus exposure and HLA in healthy donors. General study results and limits: It is likely that the observed cluster of highly shared sequence variants was a sequencing artifact. Associated with cytomegalovirus, according to the listing, were 150 to 200 TCR beta chains. In vitro, three CMV-associated chains proved specific for CMV antigens.

It was with 60 Vbeta and 13 Jbeta primers that the PCR ran. Profiling relied on immunoSEQ multiplex PCR, and the TCRdb table lists in-frame clones only, not all of them. The sample shows 100,000 to 150,000 clones, roughly 85% of them seen only once. Likely unrecorded immune exposures existed in these nominally healthy donors. With 1 base removed from V and 6 bases from J, the gap between germline ends came to 15 bases. The CDR3 is made up of 15 amino acids. CDR1 and CDR2 from the germline V gene are MGHRA and YSYEKL. The TCR comes from a man between 18 and 29 years old in good health and CMV-seropositive. This rearrangement joins TRBV4-1 to TRBJ1-1, with a weak D call TRBD1 (6 bases). What was sequenced was PBMCs. The CDR3 sequence: CASSQGPYRAPEAFF. CDR3 nucleotides: TGCGCCAGCAGCCAAGGACCTTACAGGGCCCCTGAAGCTTTCTTT.